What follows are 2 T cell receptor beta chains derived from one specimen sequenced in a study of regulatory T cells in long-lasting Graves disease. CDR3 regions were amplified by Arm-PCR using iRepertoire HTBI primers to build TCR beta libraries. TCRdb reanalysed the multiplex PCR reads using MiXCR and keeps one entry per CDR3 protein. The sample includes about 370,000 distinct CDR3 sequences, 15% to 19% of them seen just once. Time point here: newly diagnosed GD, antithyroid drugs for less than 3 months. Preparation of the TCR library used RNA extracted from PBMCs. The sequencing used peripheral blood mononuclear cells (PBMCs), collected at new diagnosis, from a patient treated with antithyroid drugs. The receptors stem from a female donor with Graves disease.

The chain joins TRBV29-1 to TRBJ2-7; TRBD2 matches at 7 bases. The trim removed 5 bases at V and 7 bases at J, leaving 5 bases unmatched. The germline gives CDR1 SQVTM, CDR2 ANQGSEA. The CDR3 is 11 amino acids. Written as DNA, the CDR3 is TGCAGCGTTTGGCTTAGCGGGGAGCAGTACTTC. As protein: CSVWLSGEQYF.

CDR3 nucleotide sequence: TGCAGTTCGGGGGACAGGGGGTATGGCTACACCTTC. Its translation: CSSGDRGYGYTF. J is TRBJ1-2 and V is TRBV29-1; TRBD1 matches 11 bases. From germline, CDR1 is SQVTM and CDR2 ANQGSEA. This CDR3 comprises 12 residues.